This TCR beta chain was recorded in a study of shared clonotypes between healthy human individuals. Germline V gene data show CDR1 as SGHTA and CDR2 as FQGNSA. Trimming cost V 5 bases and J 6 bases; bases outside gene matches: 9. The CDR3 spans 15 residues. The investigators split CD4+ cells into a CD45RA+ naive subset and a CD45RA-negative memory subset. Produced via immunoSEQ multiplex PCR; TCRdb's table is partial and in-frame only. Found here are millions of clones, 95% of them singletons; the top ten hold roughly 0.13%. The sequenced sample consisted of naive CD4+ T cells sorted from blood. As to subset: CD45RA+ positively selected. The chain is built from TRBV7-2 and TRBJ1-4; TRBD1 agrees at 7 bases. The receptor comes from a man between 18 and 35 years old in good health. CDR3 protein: CASSAPGGVYEKLFF. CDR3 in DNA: TGTGCCAGCAGCGCGCCAGGGGGTGTCTATGAAAAACTGTTTTTT.